This section outlines one T cell receptor (beta chain) sequence together with its context. Its antigen remains unidentified. These data come from a study of long-term antiretroviral therapy in people with HIV. About the study: The oldest samples precede the 2015 immediate-ART recommendation by about a decade.

Study conclusions and caveats: Regardless of time point, clones expanded before ART dominated the repertoire.

Germline CDR1 reads WSHSY; CDR2 reads SAAADI. The CDR3 runs to 12 residues. V was cut by 7 bases and J by 5 bases, with 12 bases left in between. An immunoSEQ assay, version v3.0, was performed at survey level. For every sample, sequencing targeted roughly 40,000-50,000 T-cell genomes. The table came from immunoSEQ multiplex PCR; TCRdb's copy has only in-frame clones and leaves some out. This table holds 25,000 to 30,000 clones, 75% to 95% found once. This receptor was obtained from a woman between 40 and 50 years old with HIV. This sample comprised unsorted PBMCs, obtained more than 5 years after starting antiretroviral therapy. The rearrangement uses TRBV10-2 and TRBJ2-7; TRBD1 or TRBD2 may be the D gene (6 bases each). CDR3 DNA sequence: TGCGCCAGCATACCCGGGGGCAACGAGCAGTACTTC. Protein product: CASIPGGNEQYF.